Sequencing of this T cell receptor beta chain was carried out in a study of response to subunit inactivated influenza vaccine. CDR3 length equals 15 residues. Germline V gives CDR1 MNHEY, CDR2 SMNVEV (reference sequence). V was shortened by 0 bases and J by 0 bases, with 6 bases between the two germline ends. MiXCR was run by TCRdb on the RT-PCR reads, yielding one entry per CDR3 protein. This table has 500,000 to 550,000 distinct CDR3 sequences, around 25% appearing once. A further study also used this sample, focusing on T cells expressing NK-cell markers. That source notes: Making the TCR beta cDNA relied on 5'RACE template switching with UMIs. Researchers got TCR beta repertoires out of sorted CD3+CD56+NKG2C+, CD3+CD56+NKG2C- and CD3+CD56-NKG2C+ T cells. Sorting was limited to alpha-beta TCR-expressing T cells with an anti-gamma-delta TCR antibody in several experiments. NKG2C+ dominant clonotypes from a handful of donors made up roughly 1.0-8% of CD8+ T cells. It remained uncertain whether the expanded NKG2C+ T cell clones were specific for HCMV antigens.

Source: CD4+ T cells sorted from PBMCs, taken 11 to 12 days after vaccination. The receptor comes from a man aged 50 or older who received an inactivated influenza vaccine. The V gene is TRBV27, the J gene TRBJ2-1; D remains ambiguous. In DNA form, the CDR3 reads TGTGCCAGCAGTTTATCGGCTTCCTCCTACAATGAGCAGTTCTTC. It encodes CASSLSASSYNEQFF.